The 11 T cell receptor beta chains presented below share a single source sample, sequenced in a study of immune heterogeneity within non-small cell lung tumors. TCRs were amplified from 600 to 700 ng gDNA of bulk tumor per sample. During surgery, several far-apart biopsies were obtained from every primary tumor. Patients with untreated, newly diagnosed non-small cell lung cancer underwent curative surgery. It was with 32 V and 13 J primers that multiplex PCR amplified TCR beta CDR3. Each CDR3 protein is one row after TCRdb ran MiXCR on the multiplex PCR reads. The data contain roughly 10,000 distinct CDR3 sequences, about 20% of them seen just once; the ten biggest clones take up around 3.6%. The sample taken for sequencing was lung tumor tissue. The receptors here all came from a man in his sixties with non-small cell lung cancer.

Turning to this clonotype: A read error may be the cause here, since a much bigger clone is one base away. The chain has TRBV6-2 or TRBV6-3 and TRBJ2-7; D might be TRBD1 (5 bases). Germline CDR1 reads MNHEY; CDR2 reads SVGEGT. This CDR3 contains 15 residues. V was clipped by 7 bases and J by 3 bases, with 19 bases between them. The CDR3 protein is CASKIRQWNIYEQYF. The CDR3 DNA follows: TGTGCCAGCAAAATAAGACAGTGGAATATCTACGAGCAGTACTTC.

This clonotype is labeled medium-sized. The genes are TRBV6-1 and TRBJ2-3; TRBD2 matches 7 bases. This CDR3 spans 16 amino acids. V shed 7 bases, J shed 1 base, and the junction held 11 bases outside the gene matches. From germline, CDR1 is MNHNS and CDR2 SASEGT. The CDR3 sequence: CASTTLRGSRTDTQYF. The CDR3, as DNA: TGTGCCAGCACTACCCTCCGCGGGAGTCGCACAGATACGCAGTATTTT.

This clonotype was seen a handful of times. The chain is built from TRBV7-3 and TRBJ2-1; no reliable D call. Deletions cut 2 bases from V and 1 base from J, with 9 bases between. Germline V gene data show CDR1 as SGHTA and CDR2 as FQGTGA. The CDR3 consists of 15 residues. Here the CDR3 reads CASSLSPQSYNEQFF. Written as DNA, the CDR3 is TGTGCCAGCAGCTTATCCCCCCAGTCCTACAATGAGCAGTTCTTC.

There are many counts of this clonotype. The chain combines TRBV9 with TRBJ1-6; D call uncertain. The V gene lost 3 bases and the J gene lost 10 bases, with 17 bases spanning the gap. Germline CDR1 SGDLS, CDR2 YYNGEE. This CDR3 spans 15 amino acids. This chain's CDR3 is CASSGGLRAGSPLHF. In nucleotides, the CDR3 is TGTGCCAGCAGCGGAGGTCTTCGAGCGGGGTCACCCCTCCACTTT.

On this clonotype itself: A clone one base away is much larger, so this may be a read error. CDR3 region: CAWSVKTLPYGYTF. The DNA of the CDR3 is TGTGCCTGGAGTGTTAAGACTCTACCCTATGGCTACACCTTC. The V call is TRBV30, the J call TRBJ1-2; no definite D call. V was shortened by 0 bases and J by 4 bases, with 12 bases between the two germline ends. The V gene's germline CDR1 is GTSNPN and CDR2 SVGIG (reference sequence). The CDR3 is 14 residues long.

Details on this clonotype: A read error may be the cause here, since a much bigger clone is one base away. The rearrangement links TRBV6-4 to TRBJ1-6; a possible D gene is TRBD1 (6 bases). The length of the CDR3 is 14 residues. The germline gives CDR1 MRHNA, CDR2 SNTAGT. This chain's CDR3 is CASRDTNINSPPHF. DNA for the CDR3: TGTGCCAGCCGGGACACCAACATTAATTCACCCCCCCACTTT.

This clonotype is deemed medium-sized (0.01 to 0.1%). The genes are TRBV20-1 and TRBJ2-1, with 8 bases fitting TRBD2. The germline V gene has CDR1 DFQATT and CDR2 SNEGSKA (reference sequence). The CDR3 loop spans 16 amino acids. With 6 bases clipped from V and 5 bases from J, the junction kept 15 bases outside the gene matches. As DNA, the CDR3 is TGCAGTGCGCCTCGGGTGGATAGCGGGAAAGACAATGAGCAGTTCTTC. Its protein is CSAPRVDSGKDNEQFF.

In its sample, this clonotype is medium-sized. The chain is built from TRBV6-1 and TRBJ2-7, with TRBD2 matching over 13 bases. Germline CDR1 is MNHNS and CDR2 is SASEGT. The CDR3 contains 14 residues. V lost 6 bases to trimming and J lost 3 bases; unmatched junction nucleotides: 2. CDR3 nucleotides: TGTGCCAGCAGCTGGACTAGCGGGAGCTACGAGCAGTACTTC. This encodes CASSWTSGSYEQYF.

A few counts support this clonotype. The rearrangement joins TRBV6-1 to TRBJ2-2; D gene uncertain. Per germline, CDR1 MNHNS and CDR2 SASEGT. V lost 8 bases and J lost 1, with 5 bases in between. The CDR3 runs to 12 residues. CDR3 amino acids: CASQGNTGELFF. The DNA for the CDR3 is TGTGCCAGCCAAGGGAACACCGGGGAGCTGTTTTTT.

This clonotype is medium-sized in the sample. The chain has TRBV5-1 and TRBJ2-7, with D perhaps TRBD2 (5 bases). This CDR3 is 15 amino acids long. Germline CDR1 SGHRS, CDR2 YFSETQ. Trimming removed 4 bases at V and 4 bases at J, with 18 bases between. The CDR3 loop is CASSRGLTNHYEQYF. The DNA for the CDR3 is TGCGCCAGCAGCCGAGGACTGACAAACCATTACGAGCAGTACTTC.

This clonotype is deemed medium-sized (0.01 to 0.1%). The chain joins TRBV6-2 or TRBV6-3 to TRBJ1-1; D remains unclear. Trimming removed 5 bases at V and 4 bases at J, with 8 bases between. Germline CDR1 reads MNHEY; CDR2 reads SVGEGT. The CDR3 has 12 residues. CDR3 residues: CASSVMATEAFF. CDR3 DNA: TGTGCCAGCAGTGTTATGGCCACTGAAGCTTTCTTT.